Below, one TCR beta chain is given with its context. Trimming left V 1 base short and J 2 bases short, with 10 bases between. CDR3 size: 15 residues. This sample is part of a study of blood T cell repertoires in COVID-19. In the original processing: The authors estimated nucleated cell counts from reference gene primer amplification. Generated by immunoSEQ multiplex PCR, the TCRdb table keeps only in-frame clones and is missing some. V and J calls and clone size are copied from that table; D and trimming were computed from the DNA. The sample includes about 210,000 clones, about 87% seen only once; the top ten take approximately 10%.

The chain combines TRBV5-3 with TRBJ1-3; possible D gene TRBD1, 5 bases. TRBV5-3 is flagged as an ORF with uncertain function. The clonotype was recovered from a young man with acute COVID-19. Material for sequencing was PBMCs or T cells enriched from blood (not recorded which). CDR3: CARSLKGLAGNTIYF. CDR3 nucleotides: TGTGCCAGAAGCTTGAAGGGACTGGCTGGAAACACCATATATTTT.